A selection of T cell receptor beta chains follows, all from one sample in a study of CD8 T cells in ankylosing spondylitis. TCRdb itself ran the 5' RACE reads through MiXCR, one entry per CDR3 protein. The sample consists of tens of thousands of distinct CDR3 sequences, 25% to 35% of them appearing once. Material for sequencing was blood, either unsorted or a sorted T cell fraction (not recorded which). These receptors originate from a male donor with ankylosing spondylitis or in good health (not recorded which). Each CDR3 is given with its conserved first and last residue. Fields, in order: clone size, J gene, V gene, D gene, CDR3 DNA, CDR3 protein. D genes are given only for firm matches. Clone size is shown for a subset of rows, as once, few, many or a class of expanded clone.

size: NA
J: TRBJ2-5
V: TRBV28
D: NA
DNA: TGTGCCAGCACTTTAGGGAGCAGCGGGGAGACCCAGTACTTC
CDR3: CASTLGSSGETQYF

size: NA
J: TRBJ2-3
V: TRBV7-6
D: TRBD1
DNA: TGTGCCAGCAGCCGAACAGGGGGCGCAGGCACAGATACGCAGTATTTT
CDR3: CASSRTGGAGTDTQYF

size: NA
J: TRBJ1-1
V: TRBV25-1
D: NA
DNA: TGTGCCAGCAGTGATAATACGAACACTGAAGCTTTCTTT
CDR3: CASSDNTNTEAFF

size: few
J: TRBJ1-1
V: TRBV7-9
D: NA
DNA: TGTGCCAGCAGAATCGAGGGGGGAGGCACTGAAGCTTTCTTT
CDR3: CASRIEGGGTEAFF

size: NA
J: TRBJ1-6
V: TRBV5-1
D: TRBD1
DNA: TGCGCCAGCAGCGGACAGGGCCAGAGGTCCTATAATTCACCCCTCCACTTT
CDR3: CASSGQGQRSYNSPLHF

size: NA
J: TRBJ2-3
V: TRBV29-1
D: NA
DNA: TGCAGCGTTAGCCGGGACCGTAGCACAGATACGCAGTATTTT
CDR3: CSVSRDRSTDTQYF

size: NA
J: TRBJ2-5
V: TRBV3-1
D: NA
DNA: TGTGCCAGCAGCCCCGGGGACCTACAAGAGACCCAGTACTTC
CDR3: CASSPGDLQETQYF

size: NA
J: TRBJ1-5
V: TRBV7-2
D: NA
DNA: TGTGCCAGCAGCTCCAGGGTTTTTGGCAATCAGCCCCAGCATTTT
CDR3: CASSSRVFGNQPQHF

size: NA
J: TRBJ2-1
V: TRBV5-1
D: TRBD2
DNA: TGCGCCAGCAGCTATAGCGGGAGCTCCTACAATGAGCAGTTCTTC
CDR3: CASSYSGSSYNEQFF

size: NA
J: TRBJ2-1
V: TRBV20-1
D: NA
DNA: TGCAGTGCTAGAGAAACCATAGGGGGGGCCTCAGACTACAATGAGCAGTTCTTC
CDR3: CSARETIGGASDYNEQFF

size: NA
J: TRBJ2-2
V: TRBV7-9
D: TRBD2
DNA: TGTGCCAGCAGCCCCCAGGGACTAGCGAGCACCGGGGAGCTGTTTTTT
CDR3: CASSPQGLASTGELFF

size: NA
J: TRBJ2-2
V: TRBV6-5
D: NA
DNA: TGTGCCAGCAGTTACTCGTTTGCGGGGGAGCTGTTTTTT
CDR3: CASSYSFAGELFF

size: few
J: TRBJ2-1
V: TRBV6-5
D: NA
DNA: TGTGCCAGCAGTTATAGGGGAGCCTACAATGAGCAGTTCTTC
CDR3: CASSYRGAYNEQFF

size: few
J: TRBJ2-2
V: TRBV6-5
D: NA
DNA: TGTGCCAGCAGTTACGGGCAGGGGAGGCTGTTTTTT
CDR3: CASSYGQGRLFF

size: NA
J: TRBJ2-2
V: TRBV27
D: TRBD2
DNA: TGTGCCAGCAGTTTATCGCGGGGACTAGCGGGGGCCGGGGAGCTGTTTTTT
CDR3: CASSLSRGLAGAGELFF

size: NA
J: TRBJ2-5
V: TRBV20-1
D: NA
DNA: TGCAGTGCCCTCCAGAGACAAGAGACCCAGTACTTC
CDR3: CSALQRQETQYF

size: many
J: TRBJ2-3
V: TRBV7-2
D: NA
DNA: TGTGCCAGCAGCCCGTCAGCAGATACGCAGTATTTT
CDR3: CASSPSADTQYF

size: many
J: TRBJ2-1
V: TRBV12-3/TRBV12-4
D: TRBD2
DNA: TGTGCCAGCAGTATAGCGGGAAGGGTCAATGAGCAGTTCTTC
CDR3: CASSIAGRVNEQFF

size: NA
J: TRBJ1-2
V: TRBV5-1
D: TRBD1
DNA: TGCGCCAGCAGAGGACAGGGTGACGGCTACACCTTC
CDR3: CASRGQGDGYTF

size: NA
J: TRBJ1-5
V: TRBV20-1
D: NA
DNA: TGCAGTGCTAGCCTAGGGGGGTACCAGCCCCAGCATTTT
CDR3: CSASLGGYQPQHF

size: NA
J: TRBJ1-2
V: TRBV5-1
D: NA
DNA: TGCGCCAGCAGCACCGCCCCGGACGCCGGCTACACCTTC
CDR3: CASSTAPDAGYTF

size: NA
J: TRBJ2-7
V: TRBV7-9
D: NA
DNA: TGTGCCAGCAGCTGGACCCCCTACGAGCAGTACTTC
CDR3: CASSWTPYEQYF

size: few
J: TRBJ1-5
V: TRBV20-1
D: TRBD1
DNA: TGCAGTGCTAGGACAGGGTCACAGCCCCAGCATTTT
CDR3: CSARTGSQPQHF

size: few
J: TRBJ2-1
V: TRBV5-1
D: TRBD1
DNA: TGCGCCAGCAGCACGGGACAGGATAGCTACAATGAGCAGTTCTTC
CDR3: CASSTGQDSYNEQFF

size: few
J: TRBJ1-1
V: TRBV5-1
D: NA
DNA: TGCGCCAGCAGCTCTATAGACAGCAGATACACTGAAGCTTTCTTT
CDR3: CASSSIDSRYTEAFF

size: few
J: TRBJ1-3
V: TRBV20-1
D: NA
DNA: TGCAGTGCCCCCCGAGTCTCTGGAAACACCATATATTTT
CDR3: CSAPRVSGNTIYF

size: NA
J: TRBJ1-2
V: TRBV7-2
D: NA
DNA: TGTGCCAGCAGCTTAGGACTCGAGACCTATGGCTACACCTTC
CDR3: CASSLGLETYGYTF

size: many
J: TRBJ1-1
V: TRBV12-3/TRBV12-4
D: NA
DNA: TGTGCCAGCAGTCTCTACGCAGGGGAGAACACTGAAGCTTTCTTT
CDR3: CASSLYAGENTEAFF

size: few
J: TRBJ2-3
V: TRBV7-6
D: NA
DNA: TGTGCCAGCAGCTTATACGGTAGCACAGATACGCAGTATTTT
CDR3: CASSLYGSTDTQYF

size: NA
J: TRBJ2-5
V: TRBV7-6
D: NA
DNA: TGTGCCAGCAGCCCAAATCAACCGGGGAGCGGGTACCAAGAGACCCAGTACTTC
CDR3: CASSPNQPGSGYQETQYF

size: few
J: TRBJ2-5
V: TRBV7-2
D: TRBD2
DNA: TGTGCCAGCAGCTTAGCTTTCTTAGCGGGGGGAATAGAGACCCAGTACTTC
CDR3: CASSLAFLAGGIETQYF

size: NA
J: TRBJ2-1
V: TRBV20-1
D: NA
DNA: TGCAGTACTCGACACCCTTACAATGAGCAGTTCTTC
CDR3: CSTRHPYNEQFF